The 28 T cell receptor beta chains reported below all come from one sample, sequenced in a study of blood T cell repertoires in COVID-19. Sequenced by immunoSEQ multiplex PCR; TCRdb stores in-frame clones only, minus some. The sample carries roughly 250,000 clones, 75% to 95% recorded once. Sequencing input: PBMCs or T cells enriched from blood (not recorded which). The receptors were gathered from a woman between 18 and 29 years old who had recovered from COVID-19.

The table lists this clone with a few counts. Other nucleotide sequences from this sample produce the same CDR3. V and J are TRBV4-3 and TRBJ2-3; 8 bases map to TRBD2. With V trimmed by 0 bases and J by 4 bases, 6 bases remained unmatched. Germline CDR1 and CDR2: LGHNA and YSLEER. This CDR3 is 16 amino acids long. CDR3 coding DNA: TGCGCCAGCAGCCAAGACCGGGGGGGTCGAGCAGATACGCAGTATTTT. Protein product: CASSQDRGGRADTQYF.

V usage is TRBV7-3 and J usage is TRBJ2-3; possibly TRBD2 for D (5 bases). Germline V gene sequence: CDR1 SGHTA, CDR2 FQGTGA. The CDR3 is made up of 15 amino acids. The V and J ends lost 5 bases and 6 bases respectively, with 18 bases between them. The CDR3 is CASSKQGLGLDTQYF. The CDR3 region has the DNA TGTGCCAGCAGCAAACAAGGACTTGGTTTGGATACGCAGTATTTT.

The rearrangement joins TRBV18 to TRBJ1-2; D ambiguous. With 3 bases removed from V and 4 bases from J, the gap between germline ends came to 18 bases. Germline assignment: CDR1 KGHSH and CDR2 LQKENI. The CDR3 is 16 amino acids. As DNA, the CDR3 is TGTGCCAGCTCACCCTCGGTGACGGCGAGACTCTATGGCTACACCTTC. This gives the protein CASSPSVTARLYGYTF.

J is TRBJ2-5 and V is TRBV28; D is possibly TRBD1 (5 bases). The V end lost 3 bases, the J end lost 5 bases, and 16 bases lay between the germline ends. In germline, CDR1 is MDHEN, CDR2 SYDVKM. The CDR3 has 15 residues. As DNA, the CDR3 is TGTGCCAGCAGTTTTGCTGACAGCCACCGTGAGACCCAGTACTTC. It is translated as CASSFADSHRETQYF.

The chain combines TRBV7-3 with TRBJ1-1, with D unclear. Germline V lookup: CDR1 SGHTA, CDR2 FQGTGA. This CDR3 is 14 amino acids long. V lost 2 bases and J 1 base, leaving 8 bases between the germline ends. Here the CDR3 DNA reads TGTGCCAGCAGCTTAGCTGGGCCGAACACTGAAGCTTTCTTT. This translates into CASSLAGPNTEAFF.

Only one count was recorded for this clone. The chain recombines TRBV4-1 with TRBJ2-1, with D perhaps matching TRBD2 (6 bases). V lost 4 bases to trimming and J lost 6 bases, with 10 bases between them. The CDR3 loop spans 13 amino acids. Germline V gene sequence: CDR1 MGHRA, CDR2 YSYEKL. CDR3 sequence (DNA): TGCGCCAGCAGCCGACTAGTTGGCAATGAGCAGTTCTTC. It codes for CASSRLVGNEQFF.

The V and J genes are TRBV7-9 and TRBJ2-2; no reliable D call. This CDR3 is 12 amino acids long. V was shortened by 5 bases and J by 6 bases, with 7 bases between the two germline ends. Germline V gene sequence: CDR1 SEHNR, CDR2 FQNEAQ (reference sequence). The CDR3 sequence: CASSNSPGELFF. The CDR3 DNA reads as TGTGCCAGCAGCAACAGCCCCGGGGAGCTGTTTTTT.

As to this clone: Additional DNA sequences in this sample encode the identical CDR3. The genes are TRBV7-3 and TRBJ1-1, with a weak D call TRBD1 (5 bases). The CDR3 covers 13 residues. V was trimmed by 5 bases and J by 2 bases, leaving 9 bases between them. The germline CDR1 and CDR2 sequences are SGHTA and FQGTGA. The CDR3 nucleotides are TGTGCCAGCAGCCTCCAGGGTAACACTGAAGCTTTCTTT. It codes for CASSLQGNTEAFF.

The chain joins TRBV9 to TRBJ2-3; D gene unclear. Trimming stripped 6 bases from V and 3 bases from J, with 11 bases between. Germline assignment: CDR1 SGDLS and CDR2 YYNGEE. This CDR3 spans 13 amino acids. Here the CDR3 DNA reads TGTGCCAGCACTTCCCCCGGGACAGATACGCAGTATTTT. It specifies CASTSPGTDTQYF. Variable domain in full (rest from reference TRBV9 and TRBJ2-3): DSGVTQTPKHLITATGQRVTLRCSPRSGDLSVYWYQQSLDQGLQFLIQYYNGEERAKGNILERFSAQQFPDLHSELNLSSLELGDSALYFCASTSPGTDTQYFGPGTRLTVL.

This chain connects TRBV7-3 to TRBJ2-2, with TRBD2 identical over 8 bases. The trim removed 5 bases at V and 4 bases at J, leaving 9 bases unmatched. The CDR3 is 16 amino acids. CDR1 and CDR2 from the germline V gene are SGHTA and FQGTGA. The CDR3 spells CASSPTAGATTGELFF. The CDR3 DNA is TGTGCCAGCAGCCCCACAGCGGGGGCGACCACCGGGGAGCTGTTTTTT.

The chain recombines TRBV10-3 with TRBJ2-2, with 7 bases lining up with TRBD1. From germline, CDR1 is ENHRY and CDR2 SYGVKD. The CDR3 length is 17 residues. The V segment lost 4 bases and the J segment 4 bases; nucleotides outside the gene matches: 12. The CDR3 loop reads CAISAVGRTGVTGELFF. CDR3 DNA: TGTGCCATCAGTGCGGTTGGGCGGACAGGTGTCACCGGGGAGCTGTTTTTT.

Worth noting for this clone: In the same sample, other DNA sequences code for this CDR3. The chain carries TRBV5-1 and TRBJ1-2, with D perhaps TRBD1 (6 bases). The length of the CDR3 is 13 residues. Looked up from germline, CDR1 is SGHRS and CDR2 is YFSETQ. Trimming shortened V by 4 bases and J by 2 bases, and 9 bases separated the two germline ends. Here the CDR3 DNA reads TGCGCCAGCAGCCCGACAGGAAACTATGGCTACACCTTC. Translated: CASSPTGNYGYTF. Together with reference TRBV5-1 and TRBJ1-2, the CDR3 gives the full variable domain: KAGVTQTPRYLIKTRGQQVTLSCSPISGHRSVSWYQQTPGQGLQFLFEYFSETQRNKGNFPGRFSGRQFSNSRSEMNVSTLELGDSALYLCASSPTGNYGYTFGSGTRLTVV.

The rearrangement links TRBV6-5 to TRBJ2-1; TRBD2 aligns across 7 bases. Trimming at V came to 8 bases and at J to 4 bases, leaving 5 bases not matched to a gene. The length of the CDR3 is 13 residues. Germline V gene sequence: CDR1 MNHEY, CDR2 SVGAGI. The CDR3 region is CASAGVMYNEQFF. The CDR3 DNA follows: TGTGCCAGCGCGGGAGTAATGTACAATGAGCAGTTCTTC.

The chain joins TRBV7-8 to TRBJ2-2; 11 positions agree with TRBD2. V was clipped by 1 base and J by 5 bases; unmatched bases: 6. The germline V gene has CDR1 SGHVS and CDR2 FQNEAQ. The CDR3 consists of 17 residues. CDR3 sequence: CASSLDKLAGETGELFF. CDR3 nucleotides: TGTGCCAGCAGCTTAGATAAACTAGCGGGAGAAACCGGGGAGCTGTTTTTT.

The chain couples TRBV4-2 to TRBJ1-1; D is possibly TRBD1 (6 bases). Trimming removed 10 bases at V and 1 base at J, with 10 bases between. The germline V gene encodes CDR1 LGHNA and CDR2 YNFKEQ. There are 12 residues in the CDR3. DNA of the CDR3: TGTGCCACCAGGGGACAGAACACTGAAGCTTTCTTT. As protein: CATRGQNTEAFF.

The CDR3: CASSFPSVGGELFF. In nucleotides, the CDR3 is TGTGCCAGCAGCTTCCCTAGCGTGGGGGGGGAGCTGTTTTTT. This rearrangement joins TRBV7-3 to TRBJ2-2; D possibly corresponds to TRBD2 (6 bases). The CDR3 runs 14 residues. The V end was cut by 3 bases, the J end by 8 bases, with 13 bases between. Germline V gene lookup returns CDR1 SGHTA and CDR2 FQGTGA.

The CDR3 sequence: CASSQGPGIYEQYF. CDR3 sequence (DNA): TGTGCCAGCAGCCAAGGACCGGGAATCTACGAGCAGTACTTC. V and J are TRBV3-1 (or the pseudogene TRBV3-2) and TRBJ2-7, with D possibly TRBD2 on 5 matching bases. In germline, CDR1 is LGHDT, CDR2 YNNKEL (reference sequence). This CDR3 is 14 amino acids long. V was cut by 1 base and J by 3 bases, with 10 bases left in between.

This sequence joins TRBV24-1 and TRBJ2-7; D uncertain. The germline gives CDR1 KGHDR, CDR2 SFDVKD. This CDR3 is 16 amino acids long. V was shortened by 3 bases and J by 2 bases, with 16 bases between the two germline ends. CDR3 amino acids: CATSDDLVTPTYEQYF. The DNA of the CDR3 is TGTGCCACCAGTGATGATTTAGTGACACCAACCTACGAGCAGTACTTC.

This clone was seen once. The chain has TRBV5-1 and TRBJ2-3; TRBD2 agrees at 8 bases. Germline values: CDR1 SGHRS, CDR2 YFSETQ. This CDR3 spans 15 amino acids. Germline trimming cut 2 bases from V and 2 bases from J; bases unmatched to any gene: 4. In DNA form, the CDR3 reads TGCGCCAGCAGCTTTAGCGGGACCTTCACAGATACGCAGTATTTT. It codes for CASSFSGTFTDTQYF.

This rearrangement joins TRBV5-1 to TRBJ2-2; TRBD1 agrees at 7 bases. The junction had 5 bases not matched to a gene; V was cut back by 4 bases and J by 2 bases. Germline lookup yields CDR1 SGHRS and CDR2 YFSETQ. This CDR3 spans 15 amino acids. The CDR3 nucleotides read TGCGCCAGCAGCGCCGGGACAGCCAACACCGGGGAGCTGTTTTTT. Translation: CASSAGTANTGELFF. Based on the CDR3 plus reference TRBV5-1 and TRBJ2-2, the full variable domain is KAGVTQTPRYLIKTRGQQVTLSCSPISGHRSVSWYQQTPGQGLQFLFEYFSETQRNKGNFPGRFSGRQFSNSRSEMNVSTLELGDSALYLCASSAGTANTGELFFGEGSRLTVL.

This clone has only one observation. The chain carries TRBV30 and TRBJ1-2, with D possibly matching TRBD1 (6 bases). Germline-derived CDR1 and CDR2 are GTSNPN and SVGIG (reference sequence). V was pared by 4 bases and J by 0 bases, with 15 bases between. This CDR3 is 15 amino acids long. Written as DNA, the CDR3 is TGTGCCTGGAAGGGGGGGGAGTCCCCTAACTATGGCTACACCTTC. As protein: CAWKGGESPNYGYTF.

This chain connects TRBV15 to TRBJ2-7; TRBD1 aligns across 7 bases. CDR3 length: 14 amino acids. Germline loops: CDR1 LNHNV, CDR2 YYDKDF (reference sequence). V lost 4 bases to trimming and J lost 5 bases; unmatched junction nucleotides: 8. The CDR3 DNA follows: TGTGCCACCAGCACTACGACAGGGTCCGACGAGCAGTACTTC. This codes for CATSTTTGSDEQYF.

The rearrangement joins TRBV19 to TRBJ2-1; weak D call: TRBD2 (6 bases). The germline CDR1 and CDR2 sequences are LNHDA and SQIVND (reference sequence). This CDR3 spans 13 amino acids. Trimming pared 5 bases from V and 12 bases from J, leaving 17 bases between. The CDR3 sequence: CASSRDSSAGQFF. Written as DNA, the CDR3 is TGTGCCAGTAGTCGGGACTCCTCCGCCGGGCAGTTCTTC.

V gene TRBV10-3 combines with J gene TRBJ2-7; perhaps TRBD1 as D (6 bases). Trimming cost V 5 bases and J 5 bases, with 10 bases left between them. The CDR3 runs to 12 residues. Germline assignment: CDR1 ENHRY and CDR2 SYGVKD. The CDR3 coding sequence is TGTGCCATCAGTACAGGGATCCACGAGCAGTACTTC. It is translated as CAISTGIHEQYF.

The V call is TRBV27, the J call TRBJ1-6; TRBD1 agrees at 9 bases. This CDR3 contains 16 residues. CDR1 and CDR2 (germline): MNHEY, SMNVEV (reference sequence). J gave up 2 bases and V 5 bases, and 4 bases lay outside the gene matches. CDR3 in amino acids: CASSGTGNPYNSPLHF. CDR3 nucleotide sequence: TGTGCCAGCAGTGGGACAGGGAACCCCTATAATTCACCCCTCCACTTT.

V usage is TRBV23-1 and J usage is TRBJ2-7, with 10 bases fitting TRBD2. TRBV23-1 is an ORF, with its function uncertain. The V gene end was trimmed by 7 bases and the J gene end by 0 bases; junction bases not matched to a gene: 15. The CDR3 extends over 18 amino acids. Here the CDR3 DNA reads TGCGCCAGCACCCCCTTTTGGAATAGCGGGAGGACCTCCTACGAGCAGTACTTC. This translates into CASTPFWNSGRTSYEQYF.

The chain recombines TRBV6-5 with TRBJ2-6; D remains unclear. The CDR3 has 14 amino acids. CDR1 MNHEY and CDR2 SVGAGI come from the germline V gene. Trimming pared 4 bases from V and 0 bases from J, leaving 4 bases between. The CDR3 sequence is CASSFFSGANVLTF. Here the CDR3 DNA reads TGTGCCAGCAGTTTCTTCTCTGGGGCCAACGTCCTGACTTTC.

The rearrangement joins TRBV4-3 to TRBJ2-6; D ambiguous. From germline, CDR1 is LGHNA and CDR2 YSLEER. This CDR3 is 17 amino acids long. V lost 0 bases and J 0 bases, leaving 9 bases between the germline ends. Written as DNA, the CDR3 is TGCGCCAGCAGCCAAGAATTGACATTCTCTGGGGCCAACGTCCTGACTTTC. This encodes CASSQELTFSGANVLTF.